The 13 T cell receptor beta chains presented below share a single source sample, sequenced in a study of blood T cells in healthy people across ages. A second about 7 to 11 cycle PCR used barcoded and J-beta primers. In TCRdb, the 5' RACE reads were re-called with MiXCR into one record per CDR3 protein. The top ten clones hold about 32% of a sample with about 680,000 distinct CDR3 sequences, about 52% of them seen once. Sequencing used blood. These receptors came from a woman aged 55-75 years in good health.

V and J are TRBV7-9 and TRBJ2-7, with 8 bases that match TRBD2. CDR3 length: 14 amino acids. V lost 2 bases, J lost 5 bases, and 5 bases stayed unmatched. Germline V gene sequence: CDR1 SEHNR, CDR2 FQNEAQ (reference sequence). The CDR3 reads CASSLSGGRDEQYF. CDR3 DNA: TGTGCCAGCAGCTTATCGGGGGGGCGGGACGAGCAGTACTTC.

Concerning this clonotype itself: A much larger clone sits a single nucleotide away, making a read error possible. As DNA, the CDR3 is TGTGCCAGCAGCTCACAGGGTCAGAAGCAGTACTTC. Translating gives CASSSQGQKQYF. This chain connects TRBV7-9 to TRBJ2-7, with a tentative D call TRBD1 (6 bases). This CDR3 has 12 amino acids. V lost 4 bases, J lost 8 bases, and 12 bases lay in between. CDR1 is SEHNR, CDR2 FQNEAQ, per germline (reference sequence).

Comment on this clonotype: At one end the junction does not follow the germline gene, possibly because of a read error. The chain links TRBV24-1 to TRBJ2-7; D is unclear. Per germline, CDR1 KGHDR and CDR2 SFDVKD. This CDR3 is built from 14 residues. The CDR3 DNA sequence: TGTGCCACCAGGGATTCCGGCTGGACCTACGAGCAGTACTTC. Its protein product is CATRDSGWTYEQYF.

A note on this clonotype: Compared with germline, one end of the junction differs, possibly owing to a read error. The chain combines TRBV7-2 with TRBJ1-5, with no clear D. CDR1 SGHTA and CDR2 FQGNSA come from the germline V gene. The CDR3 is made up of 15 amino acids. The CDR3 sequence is CASSLVAKNNQPQHF. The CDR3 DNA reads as TGTGCCAGTAGCTTAGTGGCGAAAAACAATCAGCCCCAGCATTTT.

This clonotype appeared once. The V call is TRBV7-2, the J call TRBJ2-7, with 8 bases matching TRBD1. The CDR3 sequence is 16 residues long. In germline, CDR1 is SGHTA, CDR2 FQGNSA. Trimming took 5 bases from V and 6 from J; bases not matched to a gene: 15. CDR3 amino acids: CASSDRTGKDLGEQYF. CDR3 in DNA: TGTGCCAGCAGCGATCGGACAGGGAAGGACCTGGGCGAGCAGTACTTC.

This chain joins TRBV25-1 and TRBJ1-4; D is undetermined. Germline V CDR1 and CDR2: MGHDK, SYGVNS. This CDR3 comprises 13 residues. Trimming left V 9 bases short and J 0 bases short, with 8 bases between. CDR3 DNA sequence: TGTGCCAGAGGGCTTGCAACTAATGAAAAACTGTTTTTT. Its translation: CARGLATNEKLFF.

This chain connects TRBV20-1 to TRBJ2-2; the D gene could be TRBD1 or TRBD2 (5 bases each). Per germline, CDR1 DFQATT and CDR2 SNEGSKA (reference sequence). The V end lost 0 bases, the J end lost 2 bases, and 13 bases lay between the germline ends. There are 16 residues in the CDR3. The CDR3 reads CSARDPGTFNTGELFF. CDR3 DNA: TGCAGTGCTAGAGATCCCGGGACGTTTAACACCGGGGAGCTGTTTTTT.

The CDR3 here is CASSQVGQVVRTGELFF. The CDR3, as DNA: TGCGCCAGCAGCCAAGTGGGACAGGTGGTACGGACCGGGGAGCTGTTTTTT. The rearrangement links TRBV4-1 to TRBJ2-2; 8 positions agree with TRBD1. The CDR3 is 17 residues long. The junction had 9 bases not matched to a gene; V was cut back by 1 base and J by 5 bases. Germline V gene sequence: CDR1 MGHRA, CDR2 YSYEKL.

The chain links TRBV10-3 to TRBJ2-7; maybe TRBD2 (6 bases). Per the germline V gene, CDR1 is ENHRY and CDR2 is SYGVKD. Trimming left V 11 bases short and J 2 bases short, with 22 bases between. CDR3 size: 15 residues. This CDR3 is CAVLGTGTGTYEQYF. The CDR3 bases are TGTGCCGTCCTGGGGACCGGGACTGGAACCTACGAGCAGTACTTC.

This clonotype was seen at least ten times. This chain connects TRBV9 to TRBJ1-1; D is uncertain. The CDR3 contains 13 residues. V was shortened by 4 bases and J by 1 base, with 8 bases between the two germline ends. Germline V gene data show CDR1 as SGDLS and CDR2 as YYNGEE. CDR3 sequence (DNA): TGTGCCAGCAGCTCCACAGCGAACACTGAAGCTTTCTTT. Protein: CASSSTANTEAFF.

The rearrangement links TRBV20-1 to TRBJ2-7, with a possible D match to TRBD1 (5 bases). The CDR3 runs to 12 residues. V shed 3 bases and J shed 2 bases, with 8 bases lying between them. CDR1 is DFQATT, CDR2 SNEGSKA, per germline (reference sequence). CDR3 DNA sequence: TGCAGTGCTAGCGACAGAACCTACGAGCAGTACTTC. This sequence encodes CSASDRTYEQYF.

The CDR3 sequence: CSSGREASYNEQFF. The DNA of the CDR3 is TGCAGCTCTGGCCGGGAGGCCTCCTACAATGAGCAGTTCTTC. The chain links TRBV29-1 to TRBJ2-1; 7 bases match TRBD2. J lost 0 bases, V lost 8 bases, and 7 bases had no gene match. This CDR3 comprises 14 residues. CDR1 and CDR2 from the germline V gene are SQVTM and ANQGSEA.

CDR3 nucleotides: TGTGCCAGCAGCTTAGATAGCGGGACAAACGAGCAGTACTTC. Translated, it gives CASSLDSGTNEQYF. The gene calls are TRBV7-2 and TRBJ2-7; 8 nucleotides agree with TRBD2. Germline-derived CDR1 and CDR2 are SGHTA and FQGNSA. The CDR3 loop spans 14 amino acids. V was clipped by 1 base and J by 5 bases; unmatched bases: 4.